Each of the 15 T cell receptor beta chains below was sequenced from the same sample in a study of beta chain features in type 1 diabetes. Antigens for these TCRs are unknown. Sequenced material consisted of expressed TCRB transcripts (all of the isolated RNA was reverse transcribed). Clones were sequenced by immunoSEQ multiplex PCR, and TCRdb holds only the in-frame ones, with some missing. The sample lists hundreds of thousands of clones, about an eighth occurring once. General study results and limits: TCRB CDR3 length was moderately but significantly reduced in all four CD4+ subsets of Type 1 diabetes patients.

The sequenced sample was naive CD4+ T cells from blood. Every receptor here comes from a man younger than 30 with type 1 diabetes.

The CDR3 protein is CASSLGQISYNEQFF. In DNA form, the CDR3 reads TGTGCCAGCAGCTTAGGTCAGATCTCCTACAATGAGCAGTTCTTC. The V call is TRBV7-9, the J call TRBJ2-1; D not certain. Per the germline V gene, CDR1 is SEHNR and CDR2 is FQNEAQ (reference sequence). The length of the CDR3 is 15 residues. V was trimmed by 1 base and J by 0 bases, leaving 7 bases between them.

In nucleotides, the CDR3 is TGTGCCAGCAGCCCACACCGGCCCCGCACAGATACGCAGTATTTT. It encodes CASSPHRPRTDTQYF. This sequence joins TRBV7-2 and TRBJ2-3, with unresolved D. Trimming pared 5 bases from V and 1 base from J, leaving 13 bases between. The V gene's germline CDR1 is SGHTA and CDR2 FQGNSA. The CDR3 extends over 15 amino acids.

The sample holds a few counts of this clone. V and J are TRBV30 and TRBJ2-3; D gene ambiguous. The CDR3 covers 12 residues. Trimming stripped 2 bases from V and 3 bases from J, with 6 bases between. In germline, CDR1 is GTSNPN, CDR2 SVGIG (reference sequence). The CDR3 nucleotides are TGTGCCTGGAGTCCTCGGACAGATACGCAGTATTTT. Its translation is CAWSPRTDTQYF.

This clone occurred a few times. The CDR3 sequence is CASSSGTANTEAFF. The CDR3 bases are TGTGCCAGCAGCTCCGGGACAGCGAACACTGAAGCTTTCTTT. This sequence joins TRBV7-9 and TRBJ1-1; 7 bases map to TRBD1. V lost 4 bases, J lost 1 base, and 3 bases stayed unmatched. The CDR3 contains 14 residues. Germline loops: CDR1 SEHNR, CDR2 FQNEAQ (reference sequence).

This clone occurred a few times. The CDR3 spells CASSQGDRPTEAFF. As DNA, the CDR3 is TGCGCCAGCAGCCAAGGAGACAGACCCACTGAAGCTTTCTTT. The J gene is TRBJ1-1, the V gene TRBV4-3; TRBD1 might be the D (5 bases). Germline CDR1 and CDR2: LGHNA and YSLEER. CDR3 size: 14 residues. Trimming took 1 base from V and 4 from J, leaving 10 bases between them.

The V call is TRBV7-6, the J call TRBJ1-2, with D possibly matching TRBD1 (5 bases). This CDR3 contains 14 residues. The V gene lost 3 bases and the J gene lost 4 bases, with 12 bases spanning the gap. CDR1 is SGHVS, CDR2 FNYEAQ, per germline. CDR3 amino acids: CASSLQAGSYGYTF. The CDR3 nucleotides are TGTGCCAGCAGCTTGCAGGCAGGGAGCTATGGCTACACCTTC.

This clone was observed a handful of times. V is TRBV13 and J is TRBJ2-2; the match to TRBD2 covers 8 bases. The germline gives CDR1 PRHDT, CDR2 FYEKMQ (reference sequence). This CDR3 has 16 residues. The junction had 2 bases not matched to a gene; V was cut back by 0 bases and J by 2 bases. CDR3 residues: CASSLGRTSNTGELFF. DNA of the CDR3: TGTGCCAGCAGCTTAGGCAGGACTAGCAACACCGGGGAGCTGTTTTTT.

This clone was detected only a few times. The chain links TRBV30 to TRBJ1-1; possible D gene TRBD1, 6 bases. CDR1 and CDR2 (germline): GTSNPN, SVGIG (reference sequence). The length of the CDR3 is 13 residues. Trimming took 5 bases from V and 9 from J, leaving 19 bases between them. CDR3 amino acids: CAWSYLTGTQAFF. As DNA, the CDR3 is TGTGCCTGGTCCTACCTGACAGGTACCCAAGCTTTCTTT.

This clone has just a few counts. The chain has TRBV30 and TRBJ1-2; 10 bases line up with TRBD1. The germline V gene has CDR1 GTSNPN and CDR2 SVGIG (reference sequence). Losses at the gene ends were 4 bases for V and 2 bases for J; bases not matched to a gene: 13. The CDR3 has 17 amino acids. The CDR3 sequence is CAWIWKPSTGGNYGYTF. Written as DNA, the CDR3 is TGTGCCTGGATTTGGAAACCCTCGACAGGGGGCAACTATGGCTACACCTTC.

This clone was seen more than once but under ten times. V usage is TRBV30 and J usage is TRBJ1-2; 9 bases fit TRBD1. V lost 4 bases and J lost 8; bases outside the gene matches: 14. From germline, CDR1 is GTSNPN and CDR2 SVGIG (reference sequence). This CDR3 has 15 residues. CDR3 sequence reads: CAWNRKQGAPDGYTF. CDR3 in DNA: TGTGCCTGGAACCGTAAACAGGGGGCGCCGGACGGCTACACCTTC.

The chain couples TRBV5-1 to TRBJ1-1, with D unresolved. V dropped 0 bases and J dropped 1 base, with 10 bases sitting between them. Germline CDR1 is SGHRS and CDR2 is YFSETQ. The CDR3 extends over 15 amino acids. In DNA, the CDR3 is TGCGCCAGCAGCTTGGCCACGGGCGGGAACACTGAAGCTTTCTTT. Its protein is CASSLATGGNTEAFF.

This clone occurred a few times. CDR3 nucleotides: TGTGCCAGCACCTTAGGGGCAGGGGTCAATGAGCAGTTCTTC. This codes for CASTLGAGVNEQFF. The V and J genes are TRBV28 and TRBJ2-1, with a possible D match to TRBD1 (6 bases). The CDR3 is made up of 14 amino acids. From germline, CDR1 is MDHEN and CDR2 SYDVKM. V shed 7 bases and J shed 6 bases, with 16 bases lying between them.

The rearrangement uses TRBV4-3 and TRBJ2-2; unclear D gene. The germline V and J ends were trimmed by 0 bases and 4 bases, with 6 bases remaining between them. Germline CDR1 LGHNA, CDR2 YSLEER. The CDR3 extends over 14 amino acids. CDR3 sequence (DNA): TGCGCCAGCAGCCAAGACAGGAGCACCGGGGAGCTGTTTTTT. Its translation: CASSQDRSTGELFF.

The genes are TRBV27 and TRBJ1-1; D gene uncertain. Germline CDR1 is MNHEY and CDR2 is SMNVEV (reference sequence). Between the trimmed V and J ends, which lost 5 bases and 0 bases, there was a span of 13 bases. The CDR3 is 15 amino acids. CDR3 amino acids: CASSKVSKLNTEAFF. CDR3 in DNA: TGTGCCAGCAGTAAAGTTTCGAAGTTGAACACTGAAGCTTTCTTT.

CDR3 residues: CSVTKSPGTGGYEQYF. CDR3 nucleotides: TGCAGCGTCACCAAGTCTCCCGGGACAGGGGGCTACGAGCAGTACTTC. The J gene is TRBJ2-7, the V gene TRBV29-1; 11 bases fit TRBD1. From germline, CDR1 is SQVTM and CDR2 ANQGSEA. The V segment lost 6 bases and the J segment 3 bases; nucleotides outside the gene matches: 13. The CDR3 loop spans 16 amino acids.